The 9 T cell receptor beta chains given below trace back to one sample, sequenced in a study of cytomegalovirus exposure and HLA in healthy donors. It was with 60 Vbeta and 13 Jbeta primers that the PCR ran. Sequencing was performed with immunoSEQ multiplex PCR; in TCRdb, only in-frame clones are kept and a portion is missing. The data contain 150,000 or so clones, roughly four fifths of them singletons. Sequencing was done on a sample of PBMCs. These receptor sequences come from a middle-aged man in good health and CMV-seropositive.

This rearrangement joins TRBV19 to TRBJ2-5, with 9 nucleotides matching TRBD2. The CDR3 runs 15 residues. The V and J ends lost 3 bases and 5 bases, in that order; junction bases with no gene match: 7. From germline, CDR1 is LNHDA and CDR2 SQIVND (reference sequence). The CDR3 DNA reads as TGTGCCAGTAGTATTACGGGACTAGCTGGGGAGACCCAGTACTTC. Its protein is CASSITGLAGETQYF.

DNA for the CDR3: TGTGCCACCAGCAGAGATCGGGCGGGGGCAGGTCCGACGAGAAACACTGAAGCTTTCTTT. It is translated as CATSRDRAGAGPTRNTEAFF. The chain recombines TRBV15 with TRBJ1-1, with D perhaps matching TRBD1 (6 bases). CDR1 and CDR2 from the germline V gene are LNHNV and YYDKDF (reference sequence). The V end was cut by 0 bases, the J end by 2 bases, with 25 bases between. The CDR3 consists of 20 residues.

The count of this clone is one. The chain links TRBV27 to TRBJ1-2; D is uncertain. Germline loops: CDR1 MNHEY, CDR2 SMNVEV (reference sequence). The CDR3 contains 14 residues. Deletions cut 5 bases from V and 0 bases from J, with 10 bases between. CDR3 nucleotide sequence: TGTGCCAGCAGTGGACTCGGAGCTAACTATGGCTACACCTTC. This encodes CASSGLGANYGYTF.

The chain recombines TRBV6-5 with TRBJ2-3; 7 bases map to TRBD2. The CDR3 consists of 11 residues. Germline V CDR1 and CDR2: MNHEY, SVGAGI. After removal of 6 bases from V and 14 bases from J, the junction contained 8 bases not matched to a gene. The CDR3 loop is CASSTAGDAYF. For the CDR3, the DNA is TGTGCCAGCAGCACCGCGGGAGATGCGTATTTT.

Only a few counts were recorded for this clone. The chain is built from TRBV28 and TRBJ2-5; 15 bases match TRBD2. The CDR3 has 15 amino acids. V was pared by 5 bases and J by 11 bases, with 9 bases of the junction left unmatched. From germline, CDR1 is MDHEN and CDR2 SYDVKM. The CDR3 here is CASSGTSGGMREQYF. CDR3 DNA: TGTGCCAGCAGTGGGACTAGCGGGGGGATGAGGGAGCAGTACTTC.

The chain links TRBV6-1 to TRBJ2-4, with 7 bases fitting TRBD2. This CDR3 has 12 amino acids. Germline V gene data show CDR1 as MNHNS and CDR2 as SASEGT. J lost 8 bases, V lost 11 bases, and 9 bases had no gene match. The CDR3 spells CASRGEGDIQYF. The CDR3 region has the DNA TGTGCCTCGCGCGGGGAGGGTGACATTCAGTACTTC.

The chain is built from TRBV21-1 and TRBJ2-5; the listed D gene, TRBD1, was not tested against the DNA. TRBV21-1 is marked as a pseudogene. The CDR3 totals 14 residues. CDR3 loop: CASSINRGLETQYF. The CDR3 nucleotides read TGTGCCAGCAGCATTAACAGGGGGCTGGAGACCCAGTACTTC.

The rearrangement uses TRBV25-1 and TRBJ2-1; 10 bases map to TRBD2. The CDR3 has 16 residues. V lost 7 bases and J lost 2; bases outside the gene matches: 8. Germline loops: CDR1 MGHDK, CDR2 SYGVNS. CDR3 sequence (DNA): TGTGCCAGCACCCCCTTAGCGGGAGGTACCTACAATGAGCAGTTCTTC. Its translation is CASTPLAGGTYNEQFF. Full variable domain (missing parts from reference TRBV25-1 and TRBJ2-1): EADIYQTPRYLVIGTGKKITLECSQTMGHDKMYWYQQDPGMELHLIHYSYGVNSTEKGDLSSESTVSRIRTEHFPLTLESARPSHTSQYLCASTPLAGGTYNEQFFGPGTRLTVL.

The chain combines TRBV7-8 with TRBJ2-1; TRBD2 matches 14 bases. The trim removed 5 bases at V and 9 bases at J, leaving 15 bases unmatched. The CDR3 is made up of 18 amino acids. CDR1 is SGHVS and CDR2 is FQNEAQ in the germline V gene. DNA of the CDR3: TGTGCCAGCAGCCTATCCCCGGGACTAGCGGGAGATCCTGGTGAGCAGTTCTTC. Translation gives CASSLSPGLAGDPGEQFF.